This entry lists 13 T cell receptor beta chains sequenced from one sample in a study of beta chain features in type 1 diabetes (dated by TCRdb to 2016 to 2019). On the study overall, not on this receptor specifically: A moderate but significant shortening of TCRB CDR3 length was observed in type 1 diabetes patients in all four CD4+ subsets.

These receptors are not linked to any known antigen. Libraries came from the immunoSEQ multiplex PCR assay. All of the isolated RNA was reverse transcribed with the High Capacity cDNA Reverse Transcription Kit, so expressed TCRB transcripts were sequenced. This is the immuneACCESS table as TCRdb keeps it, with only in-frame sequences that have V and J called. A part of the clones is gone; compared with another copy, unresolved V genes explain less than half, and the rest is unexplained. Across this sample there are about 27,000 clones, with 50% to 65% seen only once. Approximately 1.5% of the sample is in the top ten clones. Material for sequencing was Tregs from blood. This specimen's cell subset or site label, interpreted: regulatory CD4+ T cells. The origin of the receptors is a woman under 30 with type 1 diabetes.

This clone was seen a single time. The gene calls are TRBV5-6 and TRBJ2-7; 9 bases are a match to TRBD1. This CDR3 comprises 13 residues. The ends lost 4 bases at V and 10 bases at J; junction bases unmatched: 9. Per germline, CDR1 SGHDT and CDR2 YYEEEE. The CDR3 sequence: CASSLRQGGGQYV. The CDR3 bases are TGTGCCAGCAGCCTCCGACAGGGGGGGGGCCAGTACGTC.

CDR3 sequence reads: CASSIRPDSREAFF. The CDR3 DNA reads TGTGCCAGCAGCATCCGCCCCGACAGCCGAGAAGCTTTCTTT. This chain uses TRBV11-2 with TRBJ1-1; weak D call: TRBD1 (5 bases). V was clipped by 5 bases and J by 8 bases, with 18 bases between them. The germline V gene has CDR1 SGHAT and CDR2 FQNNGV. The CDR3 contains 14 residues.

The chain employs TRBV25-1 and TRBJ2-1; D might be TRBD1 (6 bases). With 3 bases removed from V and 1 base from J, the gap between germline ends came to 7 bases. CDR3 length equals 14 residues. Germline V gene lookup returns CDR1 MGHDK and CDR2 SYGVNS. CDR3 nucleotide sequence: TGTGCCAGCAGTGAGACAGGTTCCTACAATGAGCAGTTCTTC. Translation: CASSETGSYNEQFF. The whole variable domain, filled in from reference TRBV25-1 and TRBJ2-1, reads EADIYQTPRYLVIGTGKKITLECSQTMGHDKMYWYQQDPGMELHLIHYSYGVNSTEKGDLSSESTVSRIRTEHFPLTLESARPSHTSQYLCASSETGSYNEQFFGPGTRLTVL.

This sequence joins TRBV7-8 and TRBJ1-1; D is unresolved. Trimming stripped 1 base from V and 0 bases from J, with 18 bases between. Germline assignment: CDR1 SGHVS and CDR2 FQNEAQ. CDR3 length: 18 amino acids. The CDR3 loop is CASSLGSGNSRLNTEAFF. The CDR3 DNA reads TGTGCCAGCAGCTTAGGGTCGGGGAACAGCCGGTTGAACACTGAAGCTTTCTTT.

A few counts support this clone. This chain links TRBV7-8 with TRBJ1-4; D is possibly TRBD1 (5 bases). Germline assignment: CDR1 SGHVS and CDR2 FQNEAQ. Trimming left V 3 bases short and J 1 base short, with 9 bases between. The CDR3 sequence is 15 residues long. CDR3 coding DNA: TGTGCCAGCAGCTTGCGACAGAGAACTAATGAAAAACTGTTTTTT. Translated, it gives CASSLRQRTNEKLFF. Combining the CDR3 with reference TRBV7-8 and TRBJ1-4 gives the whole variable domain GAGVSQSPRYKVAKRGQDVALRCDPISGHVSLFWYQQALGQGPEFLTYFQNEAQLDKSGLPSDRFFAERPEGSVSTLKIQRTQQEDSAVYLCASSLRQRTNEKLFFGSGTQLSVL.

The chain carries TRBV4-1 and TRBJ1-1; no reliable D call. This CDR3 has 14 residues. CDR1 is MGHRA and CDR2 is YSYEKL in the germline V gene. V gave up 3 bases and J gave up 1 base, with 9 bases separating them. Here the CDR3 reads CASSQAHTNTEAFF. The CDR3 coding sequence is TGCGCCAGCAGCCAGGCTCATACGAACACTGAAGCTTTCTTT.

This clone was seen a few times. CDR3 nucleotides: TGTGCCATCAGTGAATCTAACTCGGCGGCTAGCGGGAATGAGCAGTTCTTC. Its translation: CAISESNSAASGNEQFF. The chain recombines TRBV10-3 with TRBJ2-1; TRBD2 aligns across 8 bases. Germline values: CDR1 ENHRY, CDR2 SYGVKD. J was trimmed by 7 bases and V by 3 bases; bases with no gene match: 14. The CDR3 sequence is 17 residues long.

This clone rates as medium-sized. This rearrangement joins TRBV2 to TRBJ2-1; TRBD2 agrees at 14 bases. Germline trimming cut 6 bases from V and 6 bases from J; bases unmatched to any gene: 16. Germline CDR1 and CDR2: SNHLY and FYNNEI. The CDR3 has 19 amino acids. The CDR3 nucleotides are TGTGCCAGCAGCCCGAGGAGGACTAGCGGGAGGCCCTATACCAATGAGCAGTTCTTC. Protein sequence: CASSPRRTSGRPYTNEQFF.

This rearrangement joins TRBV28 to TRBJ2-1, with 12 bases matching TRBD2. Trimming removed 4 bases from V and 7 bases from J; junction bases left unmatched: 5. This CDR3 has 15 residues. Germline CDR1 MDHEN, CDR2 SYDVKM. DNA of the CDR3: TGTGCCAGCAGTTCACTAGCGGGGGGTCTTAATGAGCAGTTCTTC. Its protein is CASSSLAGGLNEQFF.

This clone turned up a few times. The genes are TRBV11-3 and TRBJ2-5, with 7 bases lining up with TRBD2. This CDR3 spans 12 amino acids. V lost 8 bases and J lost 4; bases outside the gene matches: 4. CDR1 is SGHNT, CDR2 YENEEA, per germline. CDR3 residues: CASQGGGETQYF. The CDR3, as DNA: TGTGCCAGCCAGGGCGGGGGAGAGACCCAGTACTTC.

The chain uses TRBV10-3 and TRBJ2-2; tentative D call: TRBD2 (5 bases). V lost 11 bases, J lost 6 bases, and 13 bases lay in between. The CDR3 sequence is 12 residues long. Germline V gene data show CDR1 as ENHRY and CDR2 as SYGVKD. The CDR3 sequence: CAVQPGSGELFF. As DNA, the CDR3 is TGTGCCGTTCAACCGGGATCCGGGGAGCTGTTTTTT.

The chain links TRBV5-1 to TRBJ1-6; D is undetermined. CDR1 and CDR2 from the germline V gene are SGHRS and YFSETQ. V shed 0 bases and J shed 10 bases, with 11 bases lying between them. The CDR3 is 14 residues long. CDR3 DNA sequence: TGCGCCAGCAGCTTGGAAGGAGTAGGATCACCCCTCCACTTT. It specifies CASSLEGVGSPLHF.

CDR3 in amino acids: CASSPQGGEQFF. The CDR3 bases are TGTGCCAGCAGCCCCCAGGGAGGAGAGCAGTTCTTC. V usage is TRBV7-9 and J usage is TRBJ2-1; perhaps TRBD2 as D (6 bases). The ends were cut back, 5 bases at V and 10 bases at J, with 12 bases in the middle. CDR3 length equals 12 residues. CDR1 and CDR2 from the germline V gene are SEHNR and FQNEAQ (reference sequence).